This is a list of T cell receptor beta chains from one sample in a study of cytomegalovirus exposure and HLA in healthy donors. Method: immunoSEQ multiplex PCR; TCRdb's copy keeps in-frame clones and lacks some. This table holds around 100,000 clones, about 74% found once. Sequencing was carried out using PBMCs. The receptor set was obtained from a female donor in good health and CMV-seropositive. The CDR3 runs from the conserved cysteine through the conserved F or W. Fields, in order: J gene, clone size, V gene, D gene, CDR3 protein, CDR3 DNA. The D gene is left open where the match is weak. Rows give clone size only sometimes, using once, few, many, or a class for an expanded clone.

J gene: TRBJ2-5
clone size: .
V gene: TRBV9
D gene: .
CDR3 protein: CASSGRGSPQETQYF
CDR3 DNA: TGTGCCAGCAGTGGGAGAGGGTCGCCCCAAGAGACCCAGTACTTC

J gene: TRBJ2-7
clone size: .
V gene: TRBV11-3
D gene: .
CDR3 protein: CASSPGTTYEQYF
CDR3 DNA: TGTGCCAGCAGCCCCGGGACAACCTACGAGCAGTACTTC

J gene: TRBJ2-7
clone size: once
V gene: TRBV6-6
D gene: .
CDR3 protein: CASRPDSRVTYEQYF
CDR3 DNA: TGTGCCAGCAGGCCCGACAGCCGGGTAACCTACGAGCAGTACTTC

J gene: TRBJ1-4
clone size: .
V gene: TRBV7-2
D gene: .
CDR3 protein: CASSLVGARNEKLFF
CDR3 DNA: TGTGCCAGCAGCTTAGTAGGGGCACGGAATGAAAAACTGTTTTTT

J gene: TRBJ2-7
clone size: .
V gene: TRBV28
D gene: .
CDR3 protein: CASSLPNVREQYF
CDR3 DNA: TGTGCCAGCAGTTTGCCAAATGTGAGGGAGCAGTACTTC

J gene: TRBJ2-1
clone size: once
V gene: TRBV6-1
D gene: TRBD1
CDR3 protein: CASSDDRGRGNEQFF
CDR3 DNA: TGTGCCAGCAGTGACGACAGGGGGCGTGGGAATGAGCAGTTCTTC

J gene: TRBJ1-2
clone size: few
V gene: TRBV7-2
D gene: .
CDR3 protein: CASSLGANYGYTF
CDR3 DNA: TGTGCCAGCAGCTTAGGAGCTAACTATGGCTACACCTTC

J gene: TRBJ1-3
clone size: .
V gene: TRBV28
D gene: .
CDR3 protein: CASSPSDSLAGNTIYF
CDR3 DNA: TGTGCCAGCAGTCCATCGGACAGCCTGGCCGGAAACACCATATATTTT

J gene: TRBJ2-7
clone size: .
V gene: TRBV7-2
D gene: .
CDR3 protein: CASSLDGGNYEQYF
CDR3 DNA: TGTGCCAGCAGCTTAGACGGGGGAAACTACGAGCAGTACTTC

J gene: TRBJ2-1
clone size: .
V gene: TRBV9
D gene: .
CDR3 protein: CASSVLSGYEQFF
CDR3 DNA: TGTGCCAGCAGCGTACTATCAGGGTATGAGCAGTTCTTC

J gene: TRBJ2-3
clone size: .
V gene: TRBV19
D gene: .
CDR3 protein: CASSRTGIDTDTQYF
CDR3 DNA: TGTGCCAGTAGTAGAACCGGGATAGACACAGATACGCAGTATTTT

J gene: TRBJ1-2
clone size: .
V gene: TRBV6-1
D gene: TRBD1
CDR3 protein: CASRETGLRGYGYTF
CDR3 DNA: TGTGCCAGCCGAGAGACAGGGTTACGTGGCTATGGCTACACCTTC

J gene: TRBJ2-5
clone size: .
V gene: TRBV10-3
D gene: .
CDR3 protein: CAISDRERRETQYF
CDR3 DNA: TGTGCCATCAGTGATAGGGAGCGTCGAGAGACCCAGTACTTC

J gene: TRBJ2-2
clone size: .
V gene: TRBV29-1
D gene: .
CDR3 protein: CSVGGAGELFF
CDR3 DNA: TGCAGCGTTGGGGGGGCCGGGGAGCTGTTTTTT

J gene: TRBJ1-4
clone size: .
V gene: TRBV14
D gene: .
CDR3 protein: CASSPRVNEKLFF
CDR3 DNA: TGTGCCAGCAGCCCCAGGGTTAATGAAAAACTGTTTTTT

J gene: TRBJ1-4
clone size: .
V gene: TRBV30
D gene: .
CDR3 protein: CAWRPGLFNEKLFF
CDR3 DNA: TGTGCCTGGAGACCGGGACTCTTTAATGAAAAACTGTTTTTT

J gene: TRBJ1-6
clone size: .
V gene: TRBV5-4
D gene: .
CDR3 protein: CASSRGGWDSPLHF
CDR3 DNA: TGTGCCAGCAGCCGGGGGGGGTGGGATTCACCCCTCCACTTT

J gene: TRBJ2-6
clone size: .
V gene: TRBV30
D gene: .
CDR3 protein: CAWRRQNSGANVLTF
CDR3 DNA: TGTGCCTGGAGGCGACAGAACTCTGGGGCCAACGTCCTGACTTTC

J gene: TRBJ1-1
clone size: .
V gene: TRBV30
D gene: .
CDR3 protein: CAWAREGITEAFF
CDR3 DNA: TGTGCCTGGGCGAGAGAGGGAATTACTGAAGCTTTCTTT

J gene: TRBJ2-3
clone size: .
V gene: TRBV21-1
D gene: .
CDR3 protein: CASPLRQPDTQYF
CDR3 DNA: TGTGCCAGCCCACTAAGGCAACCAGATACGCAGTATTTT

J gene: TRBJ2-7
clone size: .
V gene: TRBV28
D gene: TRBD2
CDR3 protein: CASSSSLAGGHYEQYF
CDR3 DNA: TGTGCCAGCAGTTCCTCCCTGGCGGGGGGGCACTACGAGCAGTACTTC

J gene: TRBJ1-4
clone size: .
V gene: TRBV5-5
D gene: .
CDR3 protein: CASSFDRQIFSF
CDR3 DNA: TGTGCCAGCAGCTTCGACCGACAGATATTTTCGTTT

J gene: TRBJ1-1
clone size: .
V gene: TRBV4-3
D gene: TRBD1
CDR3 protein: CASSQMGGQGEAFF
CDR3 DNA: TGCGCCAGCAGCCAAATGGGGGGACAGGGAGAAGCTTTCTTT

J gene: TRBJ2-7
clone size: .
V gene: TRBV15
D gene: TRBD1
CDR3 protein: CATSRDRGLEQYF
CDR3 DNA: TGTGCCACCAGCAGAGATAGGGGGCTCGAGCAGTACTTC

J gene: TRBJ2-7
clone size: .
V gene: TRBV6-1
D gene: .
CDR3 protein: CASIKGRGTSAEQYF
CDR3 DNA: TGTGCCAGCATCAAAGGACGGGGAACAAGTGCCGAGCAGTACTTC

J gene: TRBJ1-3
clone size: .
V gene: TRBV19
D gene: .
CDR3 protein: CASNSQISGNTIYF
CDR3 DNA: TGTGCCAGTAACTCACAGATCTCTGGAAACACCATATATTTT

J gene: TRBJ1-2
clone size: .
V gene: TRBV4-1
D gene: TRBD1
CDR3 protein: CASSPQGGHYGYTF
CDR3 DNA: TGCGCCAGCAGCCCCCAGGGGGGCCACTATGGCTACACCTTC

J gene: TRBJ2-5
clone size: .
V gene: TRBV27
D gene: TRBD1
CDR3 protein: CASSARQGAWETQYF
CDR3 DNA: TGTGCCAGCAGTGCCCGACAGGGGGCGTGGGAGACCCAGTACTTC

J gene: TRBJ2-2
clone size: .
V gene: TRBV5-1
D gene: .
CDR3 protein: CASSLKTVNTGELFF
CDR3 DNA: TGCGCCAGCAGCTTGAAAACAGTGAACACCGGGGAGCTGTTTTTT

J gene: TRBJ2-3
clone size: once
V gene: TRBV19
D gene: TRBD1
CDR3 protein: CASSIGRGKYTQYF
CDR3 DNA: TGTGCCAGTAGTATAGGCAGGGGGAAGTATACGCAGTATTTT

J gene: TRBJ1-2
clone size: .
V gene: TRBV19
D gene: TRBD1
CDR3 protein: CASSYRDRGGYTF
CDR3 DNA: TGTGCCAGTAGTTACCGGGACAGGGGTGGCTACACCTTC

J gene: TRBJ2-5
clone size: once
V gene: TRBV6-6
D gene: TRBD2
CDR3 protein: CASSYSITSGQETQYF
CDR3 DNA: TGCGCCAGCAGTTACTCGATTACTAGCGGACAAGAGACCCAGTACTTC

J gene: TRBJ2-4
clone size: few
V gene: TRBV4-2
D gene: .
CDR3 protein: CASSQGVSRENIQYF
CDR3 DNA: TGTGCCAGCAGCCAAGGGGTGAGTCGGGAAAACATTCAGTACTTC

J gene: TRBJ2-7
clone size: .
V gene: TRBV28
D gene: TRBD2
CDR3 protein: CATSGLGISYEQYF
CDR3 DNA: TGTGCCACCAGCGGACTAGGGATCTCCTACGAGCAGTACTTC

J gene: TRBJ1-4
clone size: .
V gene: TRBV6-5
D gene: TRBD1
CDR3 protein: CASGQGALLSEKLFF
CDR3 DNA: TGTGCCAGCGGACAGGGGGCCCTACTGTCTGAAAAACTGTTTTTT

J gene: TRBJ2-3
clone size: .
V gene: TRBV7-9
D gene: .
CDR3 protein: CASSPGKNSLLRTDTQYF
CDR3 DNA: TGTGCCAGCAGCCCCGGGAAGAATTCGCTGCTCCGGACAGATACGCAGTATTTT

J gene: TRBJ2-3
clone size: .
V gene: TRBV5-1
D gene: TRBD2
CDR3 protein: CASSLGTIITDTQYF
CDR3 DNA: TGCGCCAGCAGCCTGGGGACTATAATCACAGATACGCAGTATTTT

J gene: TRBJ1-1
clone size: .
V gene: TRBV6-1
D gene: TRBD1
CDR3 protein: CASSARAGGGTEAFF
CDR3 DNA: TGTGCCAGCAGTGCTAGAGCAGGGGGAGGCACTGAAGCTTTCTTT

J gene: TRBJ2-4
clone size: .
V gene: TRBV6-1
D gene: .
CDR3 protein: CASSEVADIQYF
CDR3 DNA: TGTGCCAGCAGTGAAGTAGCGGACATTCAGTACTTC

J gene: TRBJ2-1
clone size: few
V gene: TRBV13
D gene: TRBD1
CDR3 protein: CASSLGTGGNEQFF
CDR3 DNA: TGTGCCAGCAGCCTCGGGACAGGGGGCAATGAGCAGTTCTTC

J gene: TRBJ2-7
clone size: .
V gene: TRBV19
D gene: TRBD1
CDR3 protein: CASQVSGTGPYEQYF
CDR3 DNA: TGTGCCAGTCAGGTTTCCGGGACAGGCCCCTACGAGCAGTACTTC

J gene: TRBJ2-5
clone size: .
V gene: TRBV11-3
D gene: .
CDR3 protein: CASSLAAGIQETQYF
CDR3 DNA: TGTGCCAGCAGCTTAGCCGCGGGGATTCAAGAGACCCAGTACTTC

J gene: TRBJ2-7
clone size: .
V gene: TRBV25-1
D gene: .
CDR3 protein: CASSGGYEQYF
CDR3 DNA: TGTGCCAGCAGTGGAGGTTACGAGCAGTACTTC

J gene: TRBJ2-5
clone size: .
V gene: TRBV28
D gene: TRBD2
CDR3 protein: CASRIIGGGETQYF
CDR3 DNA: TGTGCCAGCAGAATAATCGGGGGGGGAGAGACCCAGTACTTC

J gene: TRBJ1-3
clone size: few
V gene: TRBV19
D gene: .
CDR3 protein: CASSIDQRRVGGNTIYF
CDR3 DNA: TGTGCCAGTAGTATAGATCAGCGGAGGGTCGGAGGAAACACCATATATTTT

J gene: TRBJ2-7
clone size: .
V gene: TRBV19
D gene: TRBD1
CDR3 protein: CASSTTGVGSEQYF
CDR3 DNA: TGTGCCAGTAGTACTACAGGGGTTGGTAGCGAGCAGTACTTC